This T cell receptor beta chain originates from a study of shared clonotypes between healthy human individuals. The CDR3 has 15 residues. Germline CDR1 reads LNHDA; CDR2 reads SQIVND (reference sequence). V lost 5 bases to trimming and J lost 1 base; unmatched junction nucleotides: 4. Here immunoSEQ multiplex PCR was the method, and the copy in TCRdb shows in-frame clones only, minus some. The profile shows roughly 1.5 million clones, roughly 98% of them singletons. The chain links TRBV19 to TRBJ2-7; TRBD2 agrees at 11 bases. The specimen was naive CD4+ T cells sorted from blood. Indicated subset: CD45RA+ positively selected. The TCR originated in a man aged 25-40 years in good health. CDR3 in amino acids: CASSSGTSGSYEQYF. DNA for the CDR3: TGTGCCAGTAGTTCCGGGACTAGCGGTTCCTACGAGCAGTACTTC. Together with reference TRBV19 and TRBJ2-7, the CDR3 gives the full variable domain: DGGITQSPKYLFRKEGQNVTLSCEQNLNHDAMYWYRQDPGQGLRLIYYSQIVNDFQKGDIAEGYSVSREKKESFPLTVTSAQKNPTAFYLCASSSGTSGSYEQYFGPGTRLTVT.